The 9 T cell receptor beta chains given below trace back to one sample, sequenced in a study of cytomegalovirus exposure and HLA in healthy donors. The PCR ran on 60 Vbeta and 13 Jbeta primers. This table comes from immunoSEQ multiplex PCR, and its TCRdb copy is limited to in-frame clones, with some not included. This table has roughly 140,000 clones, around 82% appearing once. Sequences were obtained from PBMCs. These receptors all stem from a woman in her thirties or forties in good health and CMV-seropositive.

This chain connects TRBV10-3 to TRBJ1-3; D might be TRBD1 (6 bases). CDR1 and CDR2 (germline): ENHRY, SYGVKD. The CDR3 length is 15 residues. Trimming took off 5 bases at V and 0 bases at J, with 11 bases between the two ends. CDR3 in DNA: TGTGCCATCAGTAACAGGGCCCTCTCTGGAAACACCATATATTTT. Translating it yields CAISNRALSGNTIYF.

This clone was detected only a few times. The chain is built from TRBV2 and TRBJ1-5; D possibly corresponds to TRBD1 (5 bases). V lost 1 base, J lost 4 bases, and 5 bases lay in between. CDR3 length: 13 residues. Germline V gene sequence: CDR1 SNHLY, CDR2 FYNNEI. This CDR3 is CASSEEGNQPQHF. The CDR3 DNA follows: TGTGCCAGCAGTGAAGAGGGGAATCAGCCCCAGCATTTT.

V and J are TRBV4-1 and TRBJ2-7, with 14 positions matching TRBD2. CDR3 size: 19 residues. J gave up 4 bases and V 0 bases, and 11 bases lay outside the gene matches. Looked up from germline, CDR1 is MGHRA and CDR2 is YSYEKL. This CDR3 is CASSQDLPRGTSGSYEQYF. In DNA, the CDR3 is TGCGCCAGCAGCCAAGATCTCCCCCGGGGGACTAGCGGGAGTTACGAGCAGTACTTC.

This clone was seen more than once but under ten times. The V and J genes are TRBV28 and TRBJ2-7; no firm D call. The CDR3 is 11 amino acids. V lost 5 bases and J 4 bases, leaving 6 bases between the germline ends. Germline CDR1 reads MDHEN; CDR2 reads SYDVKM. The CDR3 spells CASSKRYEQYF. As DNA, the CDR3 is TGTGCCAGCAGTAAGAGATACGAGCAGTACTTC.

There are a few counts of this clone. This chain connects TRBV11-1 to TRBJ1-1; TRBD1 matches 9 bases. The CDR3 is 17 amino acids. Germline assignment: CDR1 SGHAT and CDR2 FQDESV (reference sequence). V was pared by 1 base and J by 0 bases, with 6 bases of the junction left unmatched. Written as DNA, the CDR3 is TGTGCCAGCAGCTTAGGTGGAGGACAGGGGATGAACACTGAAGCTTTCTTT. Protein sequence: CASSLGGGQGMNTEAFF. The whole variable domain, remainder taken from reference TRBV11-1 and TRBJ1-1, is EAEVAQSPRYKITEKSQAVAFWCDPISGHATLYWYRQILGQGPELLVQFQDESVVDDSQLPKDRFSAERLKGVDSTLKIQPAELGDSAMYLCASSLGGGQGMNTEAFFGQGTRLTVV.

The chain uses TRBV6-4 and TRBJ1-1; weak D call: TRBD1 (5 bases). V dropped 4 bases and J dropped 1 base, with 7 bases sitting between them. The CDR3 has 13 amino acids. Germline V gene data show CDR1 as MRHNA and CDR2 as SNTAGT. CDR3 amino acids: CASSAQGNTEAFF. DNA for the CDR3: TGTGCCAGCAGTGCCCAGGGGAACACTGAAGCTTTCTTT.

The rearrangement joins TRBV11-3 to TRBJ2-7; the match to TRBD2 covers 7 bases. The ends lost 3 bases at V and 6 bases at J; junction bases unmatched: 5. Germline values: CDR1 SGHNT, CDR2 YENEEA. This CDR3 has 13 residues. CDR3 amino acids: CASSFSSGSEQYF. For the CDR3, the DNA is TGTGCCAGCAGCTTCTCTAGCGGCTCCGAGCAGTACTTC.

The rearrangement uses TRBV7-9 and TRBJ2-5; 7 nucleotides align to TRBD2. This CDR3 region has 15 residues. V was clipped by 6 bases and J by 5 bases; unmatched bases: 12. Germline assignment: CDR1 SEHNR and CDR2 FQNEAQ (reference sequence). The CDR3 sequence is CASSHVRLAPETQYF. CDR3 in DNA: TGTGCCAGCAGTCACGTCCGACTAGCCCCTGAGACCCAGTACTTC. Looking up the rest from reference TRBV7-9 and TRBJ2-5 gives the full variable domain: DTGVSQNPRHKITKRGQNVTFRCDPISEHNRLYWYRQTLGQGPEFLTYFQNEAQLEKSRLLSDRFSAERPKGSFSTLEIQRTEQGDSAMYLCASSHVRLAPETQYFGPGTRLLVL.

The genes are TRBV6-5 and TRBJ2-1; D remains ambiguous. The CDR3 is 15 residues long. With 6 bases removed from V and 1 base from J, the gap between germline ends came to 13 bases. CDR1 is MNHEY, CDR2 SVGAGI, per germline. Written as DNA, the CDR3 is TGTGCCAGCAGGCTAACAGCATTGTCCTACAATGAGCAGTTCTTC. Protein product: CASRLTALSYNEQFF.